One and the same sample provided the 29 T cell receptor beta chains below, sequenced in a study of T cells in Graves' hyperthyroidism and ophthalmopathy. TCR beta CDR3 sequences were amplified from RNA transcripts. An initial round of RT-PCR targeting the TCR CDR3 relied on the HTBI primer set. Each CDR3 protein is one row after TCRdb ran MiXCR on the multiplex PCR reads. The sample has roughly 570,000 distinct CDR3 sequences, 35% to 55% seen once; the top ten hold 15% to 20%. Sample: peripheral blood or thyroid tissue (not recorded which). Receptor source: an adult woman with Graves' disease, either hyperthyroidism or ophthalmopathy (not recorded which).

The rearrangement links TRBV10-3 to TRBJ1-5; 7 nucleotides line up with TRBD1. The germline V gene has CDR1 ENHRY and CDR2 SYGVKD. There are 15 residues in the CDR3. J gave up 6 bases and V 3 bases, and 8 bases lay outside the gene matches. The CDR3 loop is CAISEGTAGRQPQHF. CDR3 DNA: TGTGCCATCAGTGAAGGGACAGCGGGACGTCAGCCCCAGCATTTT.

In the case of this clonotype: One end of the junction does not line up with germline, which may come from a read error. The gene calls are TRBV3-1 and TRBJ2-5, with TRBD1 matching 10 bases. Germline V gives CDR1 LGHDT, CDR2 YNNKEL (reference sequence). CDR3 length equals 10 residues. Here the CDR3 DNA reads TGTGCCAGCAGCCCCGGGACAGGGGACTTC. Encoded protein: CASSPGTGDF.

A word on this clonotype: It may be a read error: a sequence one base away is much more abundant. No conserved phenylalanine or tryptophan ends this CDR3, so it is likely a read error. V usage is TRBV30 and J usage is TRBJ1-2; D unresolved. Trimming pared 5 bases from V and 4 bases from J, leaving 11 bases between. The CDR3 is 12 amino acids. CDR1 GTSNPN and CDR2 SVGIG come from the germline V gene (reference sequence). CDR3 region: CAWAGNVYGYTC. The CDR3 nucleotides are TGTGCCTGGGCAGGAAATGTCTATGGCTACACCTGC.

In its sample, this clonotype was seen many times. The chain uses TRBV5-1 and TRBJ2-7; weak D call: TRBD2 (5 bases). CDR1 and CDR2 (germline): SGHRS, YFSETQ. Trimming left V 7 bases short and J 0 bases short, with 8 bases between. CDR3 length: 12 residues. CDR3 protein: CASGESSYEQYF. The CDR3, as DNA: TGCGCCAGCGGGGAGAGCTCCTACGAGCAGTACTTC.

There are many counts of this clonotype. The CDR3, as DNA: TGTGCCACCAGCAGAGTGGACAGGGAAGCTTTCTTT. Its protein product is CATSRVDREAFF. The chain is built from TRBV15 and TRBJ1-1; 7 bases are shared with TRBD1. CDR1 is LNHNV and CDR2 is YYDKDF in the germline V gene (reference sequence). V gave up 1 base and J gave up 8 bases; unmatched junction bases: 1. This CDR3 comprises 12 residues.

The CDR3 DNA is TGTGCCACTATAAGGGTAGCGAGCTCCTACGAGCAGTACTTC. This sequence encodes CATIRVASSYEQYF. The rearrangement joins TRBV2 to TRBJ2-7; tentative D call: TRBD2 (5 bases). Germline-derived CDR1 and CDR2 are SNHLY and FYNNEI. Deletions cut 10 bases from V and 0 bases from J, with 16 bases between. The CDR3 length is 14 residues.

Ten or more counts support this clonotype. The chain has TRBV7-9 and TRBJ1-5; D gene unclear. This CDR3 is 15 amino acids long. Germline V CDR1 and CDR2: SEHNR, FQNEAQ (reference sequence). V was cut by 5 bases and J by 0 bases, with 11 bases left in between. CDR3 residues: CASSPSGDSNQPQHF. CDR3 bases: TGTGCCAGCAGCCCCAGCGGGGATAGCAATCAGCCCCAGCATTTT.

The V call is TRBV29-1, the J call TRBJ1-1; a possible D gene is TRBD1 (5 bases). The CDR3 has 11 residues. From germline, CDR1 is SQVTM and CDR2 ANQGSEA. Trimming removed 3 bases from V and 10 bases from J, with 12 bases in between. CDR3 loop: CSVDQGLPAFF. CDR3 DNA sequence: TGCAGCGTTGACCAGGGTCTTCCAGCTTTCTTT.

This clonotype was picked up a small number of times. The chain is built from TRBV20-1 and TRBJ1-1; tentative D call: TRBD1 (6 bases). The CDR3 spans 14 residues. V was cut by 3 bases and J by 2 bases, with 13 bases left in between. Germline V gene sequence: CDR1 DFQATT, CDR2 SNEGSKA (reference sequence). The CDR3 bases are TGCAGTGCTAGCGGGGGCGCGGGTAACACTGAAGCTTTCTTT. It is translated as CSASGGAGNTEAFF.

This clonotype was counted at least ten times. The J gene is TRBJ2-6, the V gene TRBV20-1; the match to TRBD1 covers 7 bases. The CDR3 covers 16 residues. V lost 3 bases, J lost 0 bases, and 5 bases stayed unmatched. Looked up from germline, CDR1 is DFQATT and CDR2 is SNEGSKA (reference sequence). Here the CDR3 reads CSARLTGHSGANVLTF. The CDR3 region has the DNA TGCAGTGCTAGGTTGACAGGGCACTCTGGGGCCAACGTCCTGACTTTC.

A few counts support this clonotype. V gene TRBV6-6 combines with J gene TRBJ2-2; maybe TRBD2 (7 bases). The germline gives CDR1 MNHNY, CDR2 SVGAGI (reference sequence). CDR3 length equals 14 residues. The ends were cut back, 2 bases at V and 5 bases at J, with 9 bases in the middle. In DNA, the CDR3 is TGTGCCAGCAGTTACGGGGGGGCGACCGGGGAGCTGTTTTTT. Its translation is CASSYGGATGELFF.

This clonotype has a handful of counts. V and J are TRBV9 and TRBJ1-1; D gene unclear. The CDR3 consists of 12 residues. In germline, CDR1 is SGDLS, CDR2 YYNGEE. For the CDR3, the DNA is TGTGCTAGAGATCTCGACACCACTGAAGCTTTCTTT. Translation gives CARDLDTTEAFF.

This clonotype has just a few counts. V gene TRBV29-1 combines with J gene TRBJ2-7, with 8 bases that match TRBD1. Germline V CDR1 and CDR2: SQVTM, ANQGSEA. The CDR3 is 15 amino acids. With V trimmed by 1 base and J by 4 bases, 9 bases remained unmatched. CDR3 sequence (DNA): TGCAGCGTTGAAGGGCCCGGGACAGGATTATACGAGCAGTACTTC. It specifies CSVEGPGTGLYEQYF.

The chain joins TRBV2 to TRBJ2-3; TRBD1 agrees at 10 bases. The V gene end was trimmed by 6 bases and the J gene end by 3 bases; junction bases not matched to a gene: 3. Germline V gene sequence: CDR1 SNHLY, CDR2 FYNNEI. The CDR3 consists of 14 residues. CDR3 nucleotides: TGTGCCAGCAGCGGACAGGGGGAAACAGATACGCAGTATTTT. It specifies CASSGQGETDTQYF.

This clonotype was seen many times. At one end, the junction sequence differs from germline, possibly due to a read error. The V and J genes are TRBV14 and TRBJ2-7; tentative D call: TRBD2 (6 bases). This CDR3 has 13 residues. CDR1 is SGHDN, CDR2 FVKESK, per germline. This CDR3 reads CASSQGGGYEQYF. CDR3 sequence (DNA): TGCGCCAGCAGCCAAGGAGGAGGGTACGAGCAGTACTTC.

This chain connects TRBV15 to TRBJ2-7; D is uncertain. CDR1 and CDR2 from the germline V gene are LNHNV and YYDKDF (reference sequence). This CDR3 contains 13 residues. Trimming pared 0 bases from V and 5 bases from J, leaving 8 bases between. The CDR3 DNA reads TGTGCCACCAGCAGAGAACGAGCGCACGAGCAGTACTTC. Translated: CATSRERAHEQYF.

This clonotype appeared a single time. This is likely a read error, given that the CDR3 carries no conserved phenylalanine or tryptophan at its end. The rearrangement links TRBV24-1 to TRBJ2-7, with TRBD1 identical over 7 bases. CDR3 length: 11 amino acids. With 2 bases clipped from V and 9 bases from J, the junction kept 0 bases outside the gene matches. From germline, CDR1 is KGHDR and CDR2 SFDVKD. CDR3 residues: CATSDWTGQYL. In nucleotides, the CDR3 is TGTGCCACCAGTGATTGGACAGGGCAGTACCTC.

The gene calls are TRBV25-1 and TRBJ1-1, with D hard to call. The germline gives CDR1 MGHDK, CDR2 SYGVNS. The V gene lost 8 bases and the J gene lost 0 bases, with 7 bases spanning the gap. The CDR3 is made up of 12 amino acids. The CDR3 coding sequence is TGTGCCAGCTTATTCGTGAACACTGAAGCTTTCTTT. Amino acids: CASLFVNTEAFF.

This clonotype came up a few times. The CDR3 DNA follows: TGTGCCACCAGCAGACCCAGGGAAGAGCCCCTCCACTTT. As protein: CATSRPREEPLHF. V gene TRBV15 combines with J gene TRBJ1-6; TRBD1 is a possible D gene (5 bases). The CDR3 has 13 residues. Trimming shortened V by 2 bases and J by 13 bases, and 12 bases separated the two germline ends. Germline CDR1 reads LNHNV; CDR2 reads YYDKDF (reference sequence).

The chain has TRBV15 and TRBJ1-2; 7 bases are shared with TRBD1. Unmatched junction bases numbered 9, after V lost 4 bases and J lost 7 bases. The CDR3 is made up of 14 amino acids. From germline, CDR1 is LNHNV and CDR2 YYDKDF (reference sequence). CDR3 sequence reads: CATSNDRAMGGYTF. Written as DNA, the CDR3 is TGTGCCACCAGCAACGACAGGGCCATGGGTGGCTACACCTTC.

This clonotype was detected many times. The chain uses TRBV2 and TRBJ2-7; 9 bases are shared with TRBD1. The trim removed 4 bases at V and 3 bases at J, leaving 4 bases unmatched. CDR3 length: 14 amino acids. CDR1 and CDR2 from the germline V gene are SNHLY and FYNNEI. The CDR3 is CASSAGTGNYEQYF. Here the CDR3 DNA reads TGTGCCAGCAGTGCGGGGACAGGGAACTACGAGCAGTACTTC.

This clonotype was picked up many times. The chain combines TRBV12-3 or TRBV12-4 with TRBJ1-1; D is perhaps TRBD1 (5 bases). There are 16 residues in the CDR3. V was clipped by 2 bases and J by 5 bases, with 18 bases between them. CDR3 nucleotides: TGTGCCAGCAGTTTAAGTGGGGGGATGGGTCGGACTGAAGCTTTCTTT. It is translated as CASSLSGGMGRTEAFF.

The chain recombines TRBV7-8 with TRBJ2-1; TRBD2 aligns across 14 bases. The V and J ends lost 5 bases and 9 bases, in that order; junction bases with no gene match: 6. The CDR3 totals 15 residues. Per the germline V gene, CDR1 is SGHVS and CDR2 is FQNEAQ. The CDR3: CASSQGLAGVGEQFF. In DNA, the CDR3 is TGTGCCAGCAGCCAGGGACTAGCGGGAGTAGGTGAGCAGTTCTTC.

The rearrangement joins TRBV10-3 to TRBJ1-2, with D unresolved. The germline CDR1 and CDR2 sequences are ENHRY and SYGVKD. CDR3 size: 14 residues. Trimming took off 2 bases at V and 3 bases at J, with 10 bases between the two ends. The CDR3 is CAISEPTSDYGYTF. CDR3 bases: TGTGCCATCAGTGAGCCAACTAGCGACTATGGCTACACCTTC.

This clonotype was recorded many times. The junction does not match germline at one end; this may be a read error. This rearrangement joins TRBV5-1 to TRBJ2-2, with D unresolved. The length of the CDR3 is 15 residues. Germline V gene lookup returns CDR1 SGHRS and CDR2 YFSETQ. The CDR3 region has the DNA TGCGCCAGCAGCTTTCGGACCGAGCCCACCAGGGAGCTGTTTTTT. Translation gives CASSFRTEPTRELFF.

In this sample, this clonotype turned up many times. The chain joins TRBV7-9 to TRBJ1-1; D perhaps matches TRBD1 (5 bases). With 4 bases removed from V and 0 bases from J, the gap between germline ends came to 18 bases. Per the germline V gene, CDR1 is SEHNR and CDR2 is FQNEAQ (reference sequence). This CDR3 has 17 amino acids. CDR3 loop: CASSSPREGRMNTEAFF. CDR3 coding DNA: TGTGCCAGCAGCTCTCCTAGGGAGGGACGAATGAACACTGAAGCTTTCTTT.

This chain connects TRBV7-2 to TRBJ2-7; D is perhaps TRBD2 (5 bases). Trimming took 5 bases from V and 2 from J, leaving 13 bases between them. CDR1 and CDR2 from the germline V gene are SGHTA and FQGNSA. This CDR3 has 14 amino acids. The DNA of the CDR3 is TGTGCCAGCAGCCTGGACTCCACCGCCTACGAGCAGTACTTC. Translated: CASSLDSTAYEQYF.

The chain carries TRBV29-1 and TRBJ2-2; the D gene is possibly TRBD2 (6 bases). This CDR3 region has 13 residues. Germline V gene lookup returns CDR1 SQVTM and CDR2 ANQGSEA. V dropped 1 base and J dropped 5 bases, with 8 bases sitting between them. The CDR3 DNA follows: TGCAGCGTTGAAGCGGGGAGGACCGGGGAGCTGTTTTTT. Residues: CSVEAGRTGELFF.

V usage is TRBV4-1 and J usage is TRBJ2-7; possibly TRBD2 for D (7 bases). From germline, CDR1 is MGHRA and CDR2 YSYEKL. Trimming removed 6 bases from V and 7 bases from J, with 16 bases in between. CDR3 length: 13 amino acids. CDR3 sequence reads: CASRRSQGGEQYF. CDR3 DNA sequence: TGCGCCAGCAGACGGTCACAGGGAGGGGAGCAGTACTTC.